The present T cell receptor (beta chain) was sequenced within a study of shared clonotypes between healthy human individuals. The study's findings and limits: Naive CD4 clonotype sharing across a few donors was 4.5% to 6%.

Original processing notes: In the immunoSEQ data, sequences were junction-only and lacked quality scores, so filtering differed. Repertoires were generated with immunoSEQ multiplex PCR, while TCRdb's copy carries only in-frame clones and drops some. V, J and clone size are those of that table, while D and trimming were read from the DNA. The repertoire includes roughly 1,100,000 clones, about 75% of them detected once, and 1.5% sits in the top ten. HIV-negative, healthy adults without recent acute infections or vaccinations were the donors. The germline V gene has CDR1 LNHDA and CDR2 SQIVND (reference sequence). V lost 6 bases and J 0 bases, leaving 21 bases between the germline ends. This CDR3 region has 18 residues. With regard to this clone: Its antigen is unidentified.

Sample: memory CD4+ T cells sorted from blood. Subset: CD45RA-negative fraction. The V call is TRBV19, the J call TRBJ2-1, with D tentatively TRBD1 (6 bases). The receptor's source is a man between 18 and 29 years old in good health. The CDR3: CASRPGHTYPSSYNEQFF. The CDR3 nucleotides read TGTGCCAGTAGACCGGGACACACTTATCCGAGCTCCTACAATGAGCAGTTCTTC.